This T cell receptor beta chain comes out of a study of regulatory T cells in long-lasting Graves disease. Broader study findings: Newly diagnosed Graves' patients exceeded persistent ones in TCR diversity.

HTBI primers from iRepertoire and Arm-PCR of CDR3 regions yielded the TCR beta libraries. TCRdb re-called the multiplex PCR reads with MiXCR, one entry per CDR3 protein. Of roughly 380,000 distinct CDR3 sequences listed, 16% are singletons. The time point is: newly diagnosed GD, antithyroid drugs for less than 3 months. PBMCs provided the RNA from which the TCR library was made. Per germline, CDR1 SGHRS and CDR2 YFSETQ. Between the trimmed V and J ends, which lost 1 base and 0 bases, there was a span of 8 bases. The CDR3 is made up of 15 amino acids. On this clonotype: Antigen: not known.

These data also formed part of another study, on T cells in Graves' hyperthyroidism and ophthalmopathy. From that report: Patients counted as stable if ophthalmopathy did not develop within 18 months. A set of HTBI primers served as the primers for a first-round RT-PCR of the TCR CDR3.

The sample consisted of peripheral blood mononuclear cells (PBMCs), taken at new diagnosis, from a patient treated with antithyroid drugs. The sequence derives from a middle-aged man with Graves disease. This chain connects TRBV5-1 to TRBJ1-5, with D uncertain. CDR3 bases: TGCGCCAGCAGCTTGAGCGGGTGTAGCAATCAGCCCCAGCATTTT. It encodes CASSLSGCSNQPQHF.